The rows below give T cell receptor beta chains drawn from one sample of a study of T cell responses to AZD1222 COVID-19 vaccine. Only in-frame clones appear in the TCRdb table, and some are missing; sequencing was by immunoSEQ multiplex PCR. The sample lists 90,000 to 120,000 clones; around nine tenths were seen once. This sample comprised peripheral blood, obtained on day 0 of AZD1222 vaccination. The receptor source for this set is an adult in good health. CDR3s leave out the opening cysteine and the closing phenylalanine or tryptophan. D genes are given only for firm matches. Clone size is not always given. Where it is, it says once, few, many or a class for expanded clones.

.	TRBV5-1	.	9	TRBJ1-1	ASRGNTEAF
.	TRBV2	.	13	TRBJ2-2	ASSEARGNTGELF
.	TRBV6-2/TRBV6-3	.	14	TRBJ1-2	ASSPDTARRGYGYT
.	TRBV7-8	.	12	TRBJ2-7	ASSRGLRSYEQY
.	TRBV9	TRBD2	13	TRBJ2-1	ASSVSGYENNEQF
.	TRBV5-1	TRBD1	14	TRBJ1-6	ASSFTPGQGYSPLH
.	TRBV11-2	TRBD2	13	TRBJ2-3	ASSFGGGGTDTQY
.	TRBV19	TRBD1	14	TRBJ1-2	ASSIDLEGTGYGYT
.	TRBV4-1	.	11	TRBJ2-5	ASSQVYQETQY
.	TRBV19	.	13	TRBJ2-3	ASSAFRGYTDTQY
.	TRBV12-3/TRBV12-4	.	11	TRBJ1-2	ASSFSAGFGYT
once	TRBV24-1	.	9	TRBJ2-3	ATSDRDTQY
.	TRBV2	.	12	TRBJ1-1	ASSERPGVAEAF
.	TRBV18	.	14	TRBJ1-5	ASSPLGLSVVQPQH
.	TRBV3-1/TRBV3-2	.	14	TRBJ1-2	ASSQAGSMGVDGYT
once	TRBV7-9	TRBD1	11	TRBJ2-1	ASSRDSYNEQF
.	TRBV5-1	.	13	TRBJ2-7	ASSWGTGSSYEQY
.	TRBV11-1	TRBD1	12	TRBJ2-5	ASSAGQGPETQY
.	TRBV10-3	.	12	TRBJ1-1	AISESGGRDEAF
.	TRBV9	TRBD1	13	TRBJ1-2	ASSVGTGSNYGYT
.	TRBV6-1	.	15	TRBJ1-3	ASSEALGGSTGNTIY
.	TRBV4-3	TRBD2	16	TRBJ2-2	ASSQELAGGANTGELF
.	TRBV9	.	13	TRBJ1-2	ASSPLGGLVDGYT
.	TRBV20-1	TRBD2	9	TRBJ2-3	SAYGLGTQY
.	TRBV5-4	.	11	TRBJ2-1	ASSLMGDNEQF
.	TRBV7-8	.	14	TRBJ1-5	ASSFMGDYSNQPQH
few	TRBV12-3/TRBV12-4	.	11	TRBJ1-1	ASSPRQFAEAF
.	TRBV19	.	12	TRBJ1-2	ASSMDSANYGYT
.	TRBV6-5	.	12	TRBJ2-1	ASSPTGTYNEQF
.	TRBV7-9	.	13	TRBJ1-6	ASSLVLSYNSPLH
.	TRBV7-2	TRBD1	12	TRBJ2-2	ASSLVQGAGELF
.	TRBV15	.	11	TRBJ1-4	ATRGFGNEKLF
.	TRBV10-1	.	11	TRBJ1-4	ASSGSGNEKLF
few	TRBV29-1	TRBD1	11	TRBJ2-2	SVEWDRGGELF
.	TRBV16	.	12	TRBJ1-6	ASSQWGGNSPLH
once	TRBV5-1	TRBD2	16	TRBJ2-3	ARSWGAGGPSGTDTQY
once	TRBV7-2	TRBD2	14	TRBJ2-1	ASSSLLGRGGHEQF
.	TRBV14	TRBD1	12	TRBJ1-1	ASRFGQVSTEAF
.	TRBV9	TRBD2	11	TRBJ2-1	ASTSGSYNEQF
few	TRBV20-1	TRBD2	12	TRBJ2-1	SASALAAGGEQF
.	TRBV12-5	.	12	TRBJ2-5	ASGSGQNQETQY
once	TRBV12-3/TRBV12-4	.	9	TRBJ2-7	ASSFAHEQY
.	TRBV30	.	11	TRBJ1-5	AWSPQYNQPQH
once	TRBV12-3/TRBV12-4	.	10	TRBJ2-7	ASSRTAYEQY
.	TRBV18	TRBD1	13	TRBJ2-7	ASSPPGQGGYEQY
.	TRBV19	.	11	TRBJ2-7	ASSIGDTYEQY
.	TRBV9	.	10	TRBJ2-3	ASSGNTDTQY
.	TRBV14	.	13	TRBJ2-1	ASSQDRGPYNEQF
.	TRBV5-6	TRBD1	14	TRBJ1-5	ASSLGGQGGHQPQH
.	TRBV5-4	TRBD2	14	TRBJ2-3	AAGSDAGGSTDTQY
.	TRBV7-9	.	10	TRBJ2-2	ASSPNTGELF
.	TRBV7-9	TRBD1	12	TRBJ2-7	ASSLTQGAYEQY
.	TRBV6-5	TRBD1	14	TRBJ1-1	ASSLRGQGGVTEAF